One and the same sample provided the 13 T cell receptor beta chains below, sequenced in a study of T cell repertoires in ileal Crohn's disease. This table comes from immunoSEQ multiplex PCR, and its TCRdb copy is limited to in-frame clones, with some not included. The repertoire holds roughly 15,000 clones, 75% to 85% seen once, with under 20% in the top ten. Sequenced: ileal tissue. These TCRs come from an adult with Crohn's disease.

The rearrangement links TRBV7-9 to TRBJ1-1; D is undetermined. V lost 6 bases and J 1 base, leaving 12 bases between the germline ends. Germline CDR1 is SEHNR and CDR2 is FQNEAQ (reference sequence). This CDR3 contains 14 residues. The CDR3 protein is CASRPLRENTEAFF. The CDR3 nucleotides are TGTGCCAGCAGACCACTTAGAGAGAACACTGAAGCTTTCTTT.

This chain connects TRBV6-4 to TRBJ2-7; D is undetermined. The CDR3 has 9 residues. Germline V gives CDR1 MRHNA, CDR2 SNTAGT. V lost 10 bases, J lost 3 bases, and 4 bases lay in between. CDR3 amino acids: CAIHYEQYF. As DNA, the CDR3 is TGTGCCATTCACTACGAGCAGTACTTC.

The CDR3 sequence: CASCSTGYDEQFF. In DNA form, the CDR3 reads TGTGCCAGCTGCTCAACAGGGTATGATGAGCAGTTCTTC. The chain employs TRBV25-1 and TRBJ2-1, with a weak D call TRBD1 (6 bases). Germline V gene sequence: CDR1 MGHDK, CDR2 SYGVNS. V shed 8 bases and J shed 8 bases, with 16 bases lying between them. The CDR3 consists of 13 residues. The full variable domain, its missing parts supplied by reference TRBV25-1 and TRBJ2-1, is EADIYQTPRYLVIGTGKKITLECSQTMGHDKMYWYQQDPGMELHLIHYSYGVNSTEKGDLSSESTVSRIRTEHFPLTLESARPSHTSQYLCASCSTGYDEQFFGPGTRLTVL.

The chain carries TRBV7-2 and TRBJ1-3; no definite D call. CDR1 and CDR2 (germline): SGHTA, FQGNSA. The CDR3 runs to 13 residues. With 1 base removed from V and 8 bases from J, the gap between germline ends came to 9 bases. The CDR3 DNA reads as TGTGCCAGCAGCTTAGGAGGGTCGGACACCATATATTTT. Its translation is CASSLGGSDTIYF. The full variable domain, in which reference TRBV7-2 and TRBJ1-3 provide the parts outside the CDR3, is GAGVSQSPSNKVTEKGKDVELRCDPISGHTALYWYRQSLGQGLEFLIYFQGNSAPDKSGLPSDRFSAERTGGSVSTLTIQRTQQEDSAVYLCASSLGGSDTIYFGEGSWLTVV.

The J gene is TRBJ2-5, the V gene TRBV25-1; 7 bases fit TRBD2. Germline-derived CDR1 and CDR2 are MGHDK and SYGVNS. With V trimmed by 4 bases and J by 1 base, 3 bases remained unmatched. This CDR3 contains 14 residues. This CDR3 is CASSVPSGQETQYF. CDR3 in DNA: TGTGCCAGCAGTGTCCCTAGCGGCCAAGAGACCCAGTACTTC.

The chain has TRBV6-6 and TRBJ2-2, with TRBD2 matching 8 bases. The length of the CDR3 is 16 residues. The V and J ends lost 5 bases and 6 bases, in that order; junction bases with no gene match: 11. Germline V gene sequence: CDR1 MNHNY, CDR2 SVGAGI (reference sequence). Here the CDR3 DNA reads TGTGCCAGCAGTACCCCCAGCGGGAGAAACCCCGGGGAGCTGTTTTTT. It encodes CASSTPSGRNPGELFF.

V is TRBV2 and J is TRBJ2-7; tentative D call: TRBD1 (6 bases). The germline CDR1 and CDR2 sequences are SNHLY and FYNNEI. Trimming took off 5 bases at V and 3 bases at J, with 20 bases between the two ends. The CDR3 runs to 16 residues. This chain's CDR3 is CASSLDRPDLIYEQYF. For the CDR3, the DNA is TGTGCCAGCAGTCTGGACAGACCCGACCTTATCTACGAGCAGTACTTC.

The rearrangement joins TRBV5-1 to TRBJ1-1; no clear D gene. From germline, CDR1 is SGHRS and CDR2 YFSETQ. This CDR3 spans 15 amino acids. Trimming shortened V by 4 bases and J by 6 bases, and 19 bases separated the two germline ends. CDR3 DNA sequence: TGCGCCAGCAGCCGAGGGTCCGGAGGTGTTGCTGAAGCTTTCTTT. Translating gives CASSRGSGGVAEAFF. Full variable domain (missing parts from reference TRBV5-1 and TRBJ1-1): KAGVTQTPRYLIKTRGQQVTLSCSPISGHRSVSWYQQTPGQGLQFLFEYFSETQRNKGNFPGRFSGRQFSNSRSEMNVSTLELGDSALYLCASSRGSGGVAEAFFGQGTRLTVV.

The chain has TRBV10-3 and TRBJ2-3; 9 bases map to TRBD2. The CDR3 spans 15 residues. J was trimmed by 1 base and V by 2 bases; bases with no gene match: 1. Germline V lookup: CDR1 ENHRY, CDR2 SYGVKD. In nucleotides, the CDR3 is TGTGCCATCAGTGAGAAGCGGGGGGGCACAGATACGCAGTATTTT. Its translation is CAISEKRGGTDTQYF.

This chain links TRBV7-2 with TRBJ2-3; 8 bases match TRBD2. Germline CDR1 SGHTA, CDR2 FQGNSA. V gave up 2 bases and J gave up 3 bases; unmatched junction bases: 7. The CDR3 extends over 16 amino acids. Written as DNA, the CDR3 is TGTGCCAGCAGCTTATACGTCGGGGGGGTGACAGATACGCAGTATTTT. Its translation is CASSLYVGGVTDTQYF.

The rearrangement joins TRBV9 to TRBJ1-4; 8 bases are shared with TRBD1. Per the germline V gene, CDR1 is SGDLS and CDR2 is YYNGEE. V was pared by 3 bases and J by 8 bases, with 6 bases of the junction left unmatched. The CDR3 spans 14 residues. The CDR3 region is CASSADRGGEKLFF. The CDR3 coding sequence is TGTGCCAGCAGCGCAGACAGGGGTGGGGAAAAACTGTTTTTT.

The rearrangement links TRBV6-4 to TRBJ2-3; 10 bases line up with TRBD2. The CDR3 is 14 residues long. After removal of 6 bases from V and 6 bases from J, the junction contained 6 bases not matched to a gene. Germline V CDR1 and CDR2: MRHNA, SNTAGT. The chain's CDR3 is CASSLSGGSDTQYF. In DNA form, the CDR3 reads TGTGCCAGCAGCCTTAGCGGGGGGTCCGATACGCAGTATTTT.

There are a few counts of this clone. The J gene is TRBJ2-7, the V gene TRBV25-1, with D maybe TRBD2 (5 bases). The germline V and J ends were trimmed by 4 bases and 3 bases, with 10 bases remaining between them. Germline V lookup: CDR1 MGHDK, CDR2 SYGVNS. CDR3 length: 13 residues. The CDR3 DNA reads TGTGCCAGCAGTGCCGGGGTGCTCTACGAGCAGTACTTC. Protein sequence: CASSAGVLYEQYF.